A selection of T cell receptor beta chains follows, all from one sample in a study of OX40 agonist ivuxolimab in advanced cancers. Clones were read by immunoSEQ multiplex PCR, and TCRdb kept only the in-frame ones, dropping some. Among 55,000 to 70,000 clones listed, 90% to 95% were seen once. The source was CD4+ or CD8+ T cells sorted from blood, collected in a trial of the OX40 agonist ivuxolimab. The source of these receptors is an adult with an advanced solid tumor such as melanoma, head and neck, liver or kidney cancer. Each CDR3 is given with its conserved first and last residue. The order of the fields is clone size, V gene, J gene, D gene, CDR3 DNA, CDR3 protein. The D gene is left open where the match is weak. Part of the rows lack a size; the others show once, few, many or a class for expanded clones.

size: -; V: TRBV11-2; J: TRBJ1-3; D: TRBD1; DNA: TGTGCCAGCAGCTCAGACAGGGACTCTGGAAACACCATATATTTT; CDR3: CASSSDRDSGNTIYF
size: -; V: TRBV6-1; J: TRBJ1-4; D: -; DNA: TGTGCCAGCAGTGATGGCCCCTGGAGGGACGAGAGTAATGAAAAACTGTTTTTT; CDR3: CASSDGPWRDESNEKLFF
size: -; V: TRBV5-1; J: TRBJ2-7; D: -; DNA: TGCGCCAGCAGCGTGGGACAAACCTACGAGCAGTACTTC; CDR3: CASSVGQTYEQYF
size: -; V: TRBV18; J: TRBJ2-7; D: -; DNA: TGTGCCAGCTCCGCGGGGCAGGGGCCCGAGCAGTACTTC; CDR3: CASSAGQGPEQYF
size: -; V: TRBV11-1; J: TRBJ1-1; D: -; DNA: TGTGCCAGCAGCTTACCAAGGGGTGACAGCATGAACACTGAAGCTTTCTTT; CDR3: CASSLPRGDSMNTEAFF
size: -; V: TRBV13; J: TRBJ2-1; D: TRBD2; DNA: TGTGCCAGCAGCATAGGTCGGGGGGGAATTACCTACAATGAGCAGTTCTTC; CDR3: CASSIGRGGITYNEQFF
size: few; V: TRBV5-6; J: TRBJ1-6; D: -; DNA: TGTGCCAGCAGCTTGGTTAATTCACCCCTCCACTTT; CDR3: CASSLVNSPLHF
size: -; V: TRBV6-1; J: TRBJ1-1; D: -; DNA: TGTGCCAGCAGCGAAGGGTCGAACACTGAAGCTTTCTTT; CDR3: CASSEGSNTEAFF
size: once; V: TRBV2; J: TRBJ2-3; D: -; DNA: TGTGCCAGCAATCTAGGCGGAACAGATACGCAGTATTTT; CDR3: CASNLGGTDTQYF
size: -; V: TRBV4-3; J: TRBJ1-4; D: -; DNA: TGCGCCAGCAGGCAAGAGACAGGAAAACTGTTTTTT; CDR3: CASRQETGKLFF
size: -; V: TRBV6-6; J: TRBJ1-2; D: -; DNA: TGTGCCAGCAGTGGACCACTTCGGGGCTACACCTTC; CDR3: CASSGPLRGYTF
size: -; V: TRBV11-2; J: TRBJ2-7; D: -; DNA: TGTGCCAGCAGCTTAGATTTGGCGGGCGAGCAGTACTTC; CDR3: CASSLDLAGEQYF
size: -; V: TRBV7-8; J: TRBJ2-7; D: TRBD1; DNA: TGTGCCAGCAGCATTCCCGGGACAGCCTACGAGCAGTACTTC; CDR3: CASSIPGTAYEQYF
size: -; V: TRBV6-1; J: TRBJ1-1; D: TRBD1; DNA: TGTGCCAGCAATGGACAGGGGGCAGGGAGCACTGAAGCTTTCTTT; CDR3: CASNGQGAGSTEAFF
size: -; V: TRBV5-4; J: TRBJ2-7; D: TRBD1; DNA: TGTGCCAGCAGCACCCGACAGGGGGCCTACGAGCAGTACTTC; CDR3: CASSTRQGAYEQYF
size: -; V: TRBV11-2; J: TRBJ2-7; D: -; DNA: TGTGCCAGCAGCTTCGGGGGAGGCGAGCAGTACTTC; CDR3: CASSFGGGEQYF
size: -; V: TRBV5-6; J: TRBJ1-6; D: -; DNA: TGTGCCAGCAGCTTGGGTCCTCAGATAAATTCACCCCTCCACTTT; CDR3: CASSLGPQINSPLHF
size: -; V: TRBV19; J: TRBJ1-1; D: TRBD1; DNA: TGTGCCAGTAGAATCGGACAGGACACTGAAGCTTTCTTT; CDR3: CASRIGQDTEAFF
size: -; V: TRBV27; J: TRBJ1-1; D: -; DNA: TGTGCCAGCAGTTTCGGATCAAACACTGAAGCTTTCTTT; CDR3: CASSFGSNTEAFF
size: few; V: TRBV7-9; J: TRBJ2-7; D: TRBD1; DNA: TGTGCCAGCAGCTCCGTTACAGGGGGCTGGTACGAGCAGTACTTC; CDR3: CASSSVTGGWYEQYF
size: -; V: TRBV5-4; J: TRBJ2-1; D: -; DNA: TGTGCCAGCAGCTTGGGGGGGCCTAGGTGGGGTGAGCAGTTCTTC; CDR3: CASSLGGPRWGEQFF
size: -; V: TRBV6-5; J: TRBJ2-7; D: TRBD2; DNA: TGTGCCAGCAACCCGGGACTAGCGTATGGAGAGCAGTACTTC; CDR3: CASNPGLAYGEQYF
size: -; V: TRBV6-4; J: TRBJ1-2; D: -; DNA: TGTGCCAGCAGTGACAGTCCCTCCTATGGCTACACCTTC; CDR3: CASSDSPSYGYTF
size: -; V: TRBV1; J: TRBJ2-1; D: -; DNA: TGCACCAGCAGCCAAGAAGCGGGTCCACTCGATGAGCAGTTCTTC; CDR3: CTSSQEAGPLDEQFF
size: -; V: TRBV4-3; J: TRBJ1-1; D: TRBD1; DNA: TGCGCCAGCAGCCATGACAGGGGGCTAAACACTGAAGCTTTCTTT; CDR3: CASSHDRGLNTEAFF
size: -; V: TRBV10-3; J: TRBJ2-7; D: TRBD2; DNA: TGTGCCATCAGTGAGGGGGGAGGGGAAAATACCCACGAGCAGTACTTC; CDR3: CAISEGGGENTHEQYF
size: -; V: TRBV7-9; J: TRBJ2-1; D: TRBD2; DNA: TGTGCCAGCAGCTTATCAATGTGGGGGGGGGATGAGCAGTTCTTC; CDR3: CASSLSMWGGDEQFF
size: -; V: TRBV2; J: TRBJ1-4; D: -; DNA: TGTGCCAGCAGTCCACAGGTAGCGGGTAATGAAAAACTGTTTTTT; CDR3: CASSPQVAGNEKLFF
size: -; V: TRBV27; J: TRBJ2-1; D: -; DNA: TGTGCCAGCAGTTTATCCGTCTATACGGAGCAGTTCTTC; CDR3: CASSLSVYTEQFF
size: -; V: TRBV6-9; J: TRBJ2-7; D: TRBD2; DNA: TGTGCCAGCAAAGGGCGGGGGGGCCTGGAGCAGTACTTC; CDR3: CASKGRGGLEQYF
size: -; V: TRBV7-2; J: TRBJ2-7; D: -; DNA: TGTGCCAGCAGCTTATGGCGGGACCCCCCCGGGGTCTACGAGCAGTACTTC; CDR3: CASSLWRDPPGVYEQYF
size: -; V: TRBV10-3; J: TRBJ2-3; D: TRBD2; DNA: TGTGCCATCAGTGAGTCTAGGGAGGGACGCACAGATACGCAGTATTTT; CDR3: CAISESREGRTDTQYF
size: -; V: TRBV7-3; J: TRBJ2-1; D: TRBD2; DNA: TGTGCCAGCAGCTTAACCGGGACTAGCGGGGGGCTTTACAATGAGCAGTTCTTC; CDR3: CASSLTGTSGGLYNEQFF
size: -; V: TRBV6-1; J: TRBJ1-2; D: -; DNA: TGTGCCAGCAGTGAGTGGGGGTTCAACTATGGCTACACCTTC; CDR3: CASSEWGFNYGYTF
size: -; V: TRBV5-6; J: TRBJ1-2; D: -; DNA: TGTGCCAGCAGCCAAACCGGGACTCCAAACGGCTACACCTTC; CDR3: CASSQTGTPNGYTF
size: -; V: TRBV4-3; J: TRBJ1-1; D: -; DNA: TGCGCCAGCAGCCAAGACCGGGCCAACACTGAAGCTTTCTTT; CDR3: CASSQDRANTEAFF
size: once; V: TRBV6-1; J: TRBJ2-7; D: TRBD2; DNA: TGTGCCAGCAGTGACCGGGGGGATTACTTC; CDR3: CASSDRGDYF
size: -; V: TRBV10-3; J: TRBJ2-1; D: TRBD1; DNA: TGTGCCATCAGGTACGGACAGGTCATTAGCTCCTACAATGAGCAGTTCTTC; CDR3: CAIRYGQVISSYNEQFF
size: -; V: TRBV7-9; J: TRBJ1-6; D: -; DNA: TGTGCCAGCAGGGAAGGGGATTGGAATTCACCCCTCCACTTT; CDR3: CASREGDWNSPLHF
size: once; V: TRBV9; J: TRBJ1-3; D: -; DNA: TGTGCCAGCAGTCCGGCGACCGGCCCTGGAAACACCATATATTTT; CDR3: CASSPATGPGNTIYF
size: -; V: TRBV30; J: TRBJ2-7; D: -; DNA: TGTGCCTGGAGGGGGACACCGAGTTACGAGCAGTACTTC; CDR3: CAWRGTPSYEQYF
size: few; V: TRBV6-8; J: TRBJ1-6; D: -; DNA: TGTGCCAGCAGGGATAATTCACCCCTCCACTTT; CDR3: CASRDNSPLHF
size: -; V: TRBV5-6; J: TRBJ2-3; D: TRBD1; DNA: TGTGCCAGCAGCCCGGGGACAGGGTGGACAGATACGCAGTATTTT; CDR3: CASSPGTGWTDTQYF
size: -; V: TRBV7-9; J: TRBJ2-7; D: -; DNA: TGTGCCAGCAGCTTGGCCCCCGGGACGGCCTCCTACGAGCAGTACTTC; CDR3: CASSLAPGTASYEQYF
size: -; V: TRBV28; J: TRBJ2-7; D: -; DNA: TGTGCCAGCAGTTTAGTACAGAGCTACGAGCAGTACTTC; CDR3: CASSLVQSYEQYF
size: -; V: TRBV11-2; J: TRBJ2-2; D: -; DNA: TGTGCCAGCAGCCCCCCTTGGTCGGACACCGGGGAGCTGTTTTTT; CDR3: CASSPPWSDTGELFF
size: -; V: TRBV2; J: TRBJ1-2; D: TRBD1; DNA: TGTGCCAGCAGTTTATTGGGACAGGACAACTATGGCTACACCTTC; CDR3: CASSLLGQDNYGYTF
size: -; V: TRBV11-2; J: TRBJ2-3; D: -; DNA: TGTGCCAGCAGCTTCATCATCGATACGCAGTATTTT; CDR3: CASSFIIDTQYF
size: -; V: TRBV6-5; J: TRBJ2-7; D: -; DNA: TGTGCCAGCAGTTTCCAACAGGGTAAGGGGAGCGAGCAGTACTTC; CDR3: CASSFQQGKGSEQYF
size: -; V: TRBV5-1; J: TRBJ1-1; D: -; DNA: TGCGCCAGCAGCTTGGGGACTGAAGCTTTCTTT; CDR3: CASSLGTEAFF
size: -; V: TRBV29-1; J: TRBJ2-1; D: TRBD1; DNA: TGCAGCGTTGCAGGACAGGGAGGAGAGCAGTTCTTC; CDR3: CSVAGQGGEQFF
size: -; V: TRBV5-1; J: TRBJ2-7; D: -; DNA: TGCGCCAGCAGCCCAAGCCCCCAGGGTGCCGAGCAGTACTTC; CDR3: CASSPSPQGAEQYF
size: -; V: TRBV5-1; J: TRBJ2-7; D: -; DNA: TGCGCCAGCAGCTTCAGGGGCGCCAACTACGAGCAGTACTTC; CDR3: CASSFRGANYEQYF
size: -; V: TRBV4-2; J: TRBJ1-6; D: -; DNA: TGTGCCAGCAGCCAAGATGTAAATTCACCCCTCCACTTT; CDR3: CASSQDVNSPLHF
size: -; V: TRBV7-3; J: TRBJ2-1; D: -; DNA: TGTGCCAGCAGTCCCGGGCGGGTCTCCTACAATGAGCAGTTCTTC; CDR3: CASSPGRVSYNEQFF
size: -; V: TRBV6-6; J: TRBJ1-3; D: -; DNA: TGTGCCAGCAGTCAAGATCCGGGGTCTGGAAACACCATATATTTT; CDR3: CASSQDPGSGNTIYF
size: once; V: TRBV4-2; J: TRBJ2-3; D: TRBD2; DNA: TGTGCCAGCAGCCAGGGACTTAGCGGGGGCACAGATACGCAGTATTTT; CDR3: CASSQGLSGGTDTQYF
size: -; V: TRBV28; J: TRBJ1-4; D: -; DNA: TGTGCCAGCAGTTTAGGACGGGAGGGGGATGAAAAACTGTTTTTT; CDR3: CASSLGREGDEKLFF
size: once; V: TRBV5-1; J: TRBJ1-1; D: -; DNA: TGCGCCAGCAGCGTCGATAGGGGTGAGGGCACTGAAGCTTTCTTT; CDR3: CASSVDRGEGTEAFF
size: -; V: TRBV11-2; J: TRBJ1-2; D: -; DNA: TGTGCCAGCAGCCCCGGGACCGGCAACTATGGCTACACCTTC; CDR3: CASSPGTGNYGYTF